This TCR beta chain originates from a study of CD8 T cells in Susac syndrome. Germline V gene data show CDR1 as SGHDT and CDR2 as YYEEEE. V was cut by 0 bases and J by 1 base, with 10 bases left in between. The CDR3 extends over 15 amino acids. Negative isolation yielded CD8+ and CD4+ T cells; FACS enriched TEMRA cells. Reverse transcription of roughly 0.5 to 1 ug RNA was carried out with random hexamers. Via MiXCR, TCRdb re-called the immunoSEQ multiplex PCR reads, giving one row per CDR3 protein. The sample gives 400,000 to 550,000 distinct CDR3 sequences, about 85% of which show up once; about 0.1% is in the top ten.

Sequenced material: CD8+ T cells from PBMCs. The rearrangement joins TRBV5-6 to TRBJ1-2; tentatively, D is TRBD1 (5 bases). The sequence was obtained from a human donor with multiple sclerosis. The CDR3 loop reads CASSLVRDLNYGYTF. The CDR3 nucleotides are TGTGCCAGCAGCTTGGTAAGGGACCTTAACTATGGCTACACCTTC.